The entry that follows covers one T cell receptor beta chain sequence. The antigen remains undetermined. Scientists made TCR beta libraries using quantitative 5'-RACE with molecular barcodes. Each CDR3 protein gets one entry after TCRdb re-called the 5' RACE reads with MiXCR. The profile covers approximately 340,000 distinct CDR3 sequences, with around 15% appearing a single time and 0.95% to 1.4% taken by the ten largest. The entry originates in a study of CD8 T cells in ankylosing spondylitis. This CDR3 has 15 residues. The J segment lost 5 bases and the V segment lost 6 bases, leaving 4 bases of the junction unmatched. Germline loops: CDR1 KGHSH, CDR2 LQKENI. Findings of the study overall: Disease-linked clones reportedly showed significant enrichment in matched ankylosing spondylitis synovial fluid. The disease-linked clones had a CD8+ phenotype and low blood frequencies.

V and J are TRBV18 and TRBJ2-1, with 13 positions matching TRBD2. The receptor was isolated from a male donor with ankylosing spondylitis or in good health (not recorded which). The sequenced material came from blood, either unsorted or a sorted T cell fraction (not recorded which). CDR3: CASSPGLAGDNEQFF. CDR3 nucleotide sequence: TGTGCCAGCTCTCCCGGACTAGCGGGAGACAATGAGCAGTTCTTC.